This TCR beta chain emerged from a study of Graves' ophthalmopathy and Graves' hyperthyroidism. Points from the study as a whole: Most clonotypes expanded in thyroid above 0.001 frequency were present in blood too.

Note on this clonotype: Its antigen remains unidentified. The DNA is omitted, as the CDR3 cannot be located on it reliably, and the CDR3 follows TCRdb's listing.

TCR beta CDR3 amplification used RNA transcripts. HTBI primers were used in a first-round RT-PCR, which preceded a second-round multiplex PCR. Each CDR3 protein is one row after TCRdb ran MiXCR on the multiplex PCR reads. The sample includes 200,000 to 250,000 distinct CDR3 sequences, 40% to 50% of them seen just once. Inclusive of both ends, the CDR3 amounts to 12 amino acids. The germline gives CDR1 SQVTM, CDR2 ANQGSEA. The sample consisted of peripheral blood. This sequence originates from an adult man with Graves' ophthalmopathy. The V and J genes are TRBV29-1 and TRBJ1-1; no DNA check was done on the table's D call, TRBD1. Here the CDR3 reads CSAVAGGTEALF.